Below, one TCR beta chain is given with its context. Its cognate antigen is unknown. Germline CDR1 and CDR2: SGHTA and FQGNSA. CDR3 size: 14 residues. The junction had 4 bases not matched to a gene; V was cut back by 1 base and J by 7 bases. This sample was taken from a study of T cells in Graves' hyperthyroidism and ophthalmopathy. Broader study findings: Classification by a 13 V-J model distinguished ophthalmopathy from stable hyperthyroidism.

RNA transcripts yielded amplified TCR beta CDR3 regions. The primer set for the first-round RT-PCR of the TCR CDR3 was HTBI. TCRdb re-analysed the multiplex PCR reads in MiXCR, keeping a single row per CDR3 protein. Among 490,000 or so distinct CDR3 sequences listed, 40% to 50% were seen once. The chain uses TRBV7-2 and TRBJ1-5; 7 positions agree with TRBD1. Sequenced input: peripheral blood or thyroid tissue (not recorded which). The TCR comes from an adult woman with Graves' disease, either hyperthyroidism or ophthalmopathy (not recorded which). The CDR3 coding sequence is TGTGCCAGCAGCTTAGACACAGGGGTCCAGCCCCAGCATTTT. It encodes CASSLDTGVQPQHF.